This T cell receptor (beta chain) comes out of a study of cytomegalovirus exposure and HLA in healthy donors. Study-wide context: Samples from HLA-typed donors yielded about 86 million unique TCRs in an early data release.

CDR3 length equals 10 residues. The ends were cut back, 5 bases at V and 14 bases at J, with 15 bases in the middle. Germline CDR1 reads DFQATT; CDR2 reads SNEGSKA (reference sequence). Vbeta (60) and Jbeta (13) primers were used in the PCR. Produced via immunoSEQ multiplex PCR; TCRdb's table is partial and in-frame only. This table holds 70,000 to 100,000 clones, more than 55% found once. This clone came up a few times. The TCR sequence derives from a woman aged 50 to 60 in good health and CMV-seropositive. Sequencing was done on a sample of PBMCs. J is TRBJ1-2 and V is TRBV20-1, with D perhaps matching TRBD1 (6 bases). The CDR3 is CSAWADRETF. CDR3 nucleotide sequence: TGCAGTGCTTGGGCGGACAGAGAGACCTTC.